The T cell receptor (beta chain) described here comes from a study of blood T cell repertoires in COVID-19. For the study at large: Donors in the United States, Italy and Spain gave samples during acute or convalescent COVID-19.

In the study's own analysis: Estimated nucleated cell counts came from reference gene primer amplification. The assay was immunoSEQ multiplex PCR, and TCRdb's table has in-frame clones only and misses some. That table supplies the V and J calls and clone size; D and trimming were determined from the DNA. In the table there are approximately 270,000 clones, around 82% of which are singletons. Seattle cases were enrolled at active infection and followed longitudinally. V was trimmed by 1 base and J by 8 bases, leaving 14 bases between them. The CDR3 runs to 14 residues. Germline V CDR1 and CDR2: MDHEN, SYDVKM.

Sequenced material: peripheral blood. The sequence derives from a human donor with COVID-19, enrolled during active disease. The donor label of this sample is uncertain. The chain couples TRBV28 to TRBJ1-2, with D perhaps matching TRBD1 (5 bases). CDR3 loop: CASSLFPDSGGYTF. DNA of the CDR3: TGTGCCAGCAGTTTATTTCCCGACAGTGGCGGCTACACCTTC.